What follows are 22 T cell receptor beta chains derived from one specimen sequenced in a study of technical replicates of blood from a few donors. Only in-frame clones appear in the TCRdb table, and some are missing; sequencing was by immunoSEQ multiplex PCR. Here the sample spans tens of thousands of clones, over 95% being singletons. The sequencing input was T cells isolated from PBMCs. Receptors were obtained from a human donor in good health.

The chain carries TRBV2 and TRBJ2-7; a possible D gene is TRBD1 (6 bases). Germline CDR1 is SNHLY and CDR2 is FYNNEI. Trimming left V 5 bases short and J 8 bases short, with 10 bases between. The CDR3 totals 11 residues. CDR3 in DNA: TGTGCCAGCAGTACTACAGGGAAGCAGTACTTC. Translating gives CASSTTGKQYF.

The chain couples TRBV7-9 to TRBJ2-7; unclear D gene. Trimming took off 6 bases at V and 2 bases at J, with 17 bases between the two ends. Germline V CDR1 and CDR2: SEHNR, FQNEAQ (reference sequence). This CDR3 has 15 residues. The CDR3 is CASSPGAPRTYEQYF. CDR3 bases: TGTGCCAGCAGTCCCGGAGCGCCCCGGACCTACGAGCAGTACTTC.

This clone appeared a single time. The chain combines TRBV6-5 with TRBJ1-2; D unresolved. The CDR3 extends over 13 amino acids. The germline gives CDR1 MNHEY, CDR2 SVGAGI. V was cut by 4 bases and J by 4 bases, with 10 bases left in between. The chain's CDR3 is CASSSSELYGYTF. The CDR3 nucleotides are TGTGCCAGCAGTTCCTCCGAGCTCTATGGCTACACCTTC.

CDR3 amino acids: CASSEYNRNTEAFF. The CDR3 nucleotides read TGTGCCAGCAGTGAATATAACAGAAACACTGAAGCTTTCTTT. The rearrangement links TRBV25-1 to TRBJ1-1; D remains unclear. Germline-derived CDR1 and CDR2 are MGHDK and SYGVNS. The CDR3 is 14 residues long. The V end lost 0 bases, the J end lost 2 bases, and 7 bases lay between the germline ends.

The chain employs TRBV2 and TRBJ2-1; 8 bases align to TRBD2. The V segment lost 2 bases and the J segment 15 bases; nucleotides outside the gene matches: 15. The germline gives CDR1 SNHLY, CDR2 FYNNEI. This CDR3 has 15 residues. For the CDR3, the DNA is TGTGCCAGCAGTGAACGGTGGCTAGCGGGTCCATCCCGGTTCTTC. Residues: CASSERWLAGPSRFF.

The chain joins TRBV11-2 to TRBJ2-1; D not certain. This CDR3 spans 12 amino acids. V was shortened by 5 bases and J by 10 bases, with 12 bases between the two germline ends. The germline V gene has CDR1 SGHAT and CDR2 FQNNGV. CDR3 nucleotides: TGTGCCAGCAGCCCGACTCCGGTCGAGCAGTTCTTC. This gives the protein CASSPTPVEQFF.

This rearrangement joins TRBV6-5 to TRBJ1-3, with D unclear. CDR1 MNHEY and CDR2 SVGAGI come from the germline V gene. The CDR3 is 14 residues long. Trimming removed 4 bases at V and 2 bases at J, with 9 bases between. CDR3 sequence reads: CASSLVPTGNTIYF. The CDR3 nucleotides read TGTGCCAGCAGTTTGGTACCTACTGGAAACACCATATATTTT.

This rearrangement joins TRBV5-4 to TRBJ1-1; 7 bases match TRBD1. The ends lost 2 bases at V and 4 bases at J; junction bases unmatched: 5. The CDR3 is 14 residues long. CDR1 is SGHNT and CDR2 is YYREEE in the germline V gene (reference sequence). The CDR3 sequence is CASSFKGAFTEAFF. Written as DNA, the CDR3 is TGTGCCAGCAGCTTCAAGGGGGCGTTCACTGAAGCTTTCTTT. Filled out from reference TRBV5-4 and TRBJ1-1, the complete variable domain reads ETGVTQSPTHLIKTRGQQVTLRCSSQSGHNTVSWYQQALGQGPQFIFQYYREEENGRGNFPPRFSGLQFPNYSSELNVNALELDDSALYLCASSFKGAFTEAFFGQGTRLTVV.

This chain joins TRBV6-6 and TRBJ1-5; 7 positions agree with TRBD1. Losses at the gene ends were 7 bases for V and 7 bases for J; bases not matched to a gene: 7. The CDR3 totals 13 residues. Germline assignment: CDR1 MNHNY and CDR2 SVGAGI (reference sequence). Here the CDR3 DNA reads TGTGCCAGCAAGGGGGCGGTAAACCAGCCCCAGCATTTT. Its protein product is CASKGAVNQPQHF.

This rearrangement joins TRBV13 to TRBJ2-7; D gene unclear. Deletions cut 2 bases from V and 2 bases from J, with 10 bases between. The CDR3 is made up of 14 amino acids. The germline V gene has CDR1 PRHDT and CDR2 FYEKMQ (reference sequence). The CDR3 sequence: CASSLNGVAYEQYF. DNA for the CDR3: TGTGCCAGCAGCTTAAACGGAGTCGCCTACGAGCAGTACTTC.

The chain joins TRBV7-8 to TRBJ2-5; no clear D. With 1 base removed from V and 7 bases from J, the gap between germline ends came to 7 bases. CDR3 length: 12 amino acids. Germline V gene data show CDR1 as SGHVS and CDR2 as FQNEAQ. Written as DNA, the CDR3 is TGTGCCAGCAGCTTAGGCGAGGTGACCCAGTACTTC. Translation: CASSLGEVTQYF.

This sequence joins TRBV18 and TRBJ2-1; 7 bases align to TRBD2. This CDR3 has 16 amino acids. V dropped 6 bases and J dropped 0; count of bases not matched to a gene: 8. The V gene's germline CDR1 is KGHSH and CDR2 LQKENI. The CDR3 loop reads CASSSSGISSYNEQFF. In DNA form, the CDR3 reads TGTGCCAGCTCGTCAAGCGGGATTAGCTCCTACAATGAGCAGTTCTTC.

The rearrangement links TRBV27 to TRBJ2-3, with TRBD2 as a possible D gene (6 bases). Trimming stripped 9 bases from V and 0 bases from J, with 13 bases between. Germline CDR1 is MNHEY and CDR2 is SMNVEV (reference sequence). This CDR3 region has 14 residues. The CDR3 DNA follows: TGTGCCAGGAATAGCGGAGCTAGCACAGATACGCAGTATTTT. This codes for CARNSGASTDTQYF.

The J gene is TRBJ2-5, the V gene TRBV5-4, with TRBD1 as a possible D gene (6 bases). Per the germline V gene, CDR1 is SGHNT and CDR2 is YYREEE (reference sequence). Trimming left V 4 bases short and J 2 bases short, with 15 bases between. The CDR3 covers 15 residues. The CDR3 DNA reads TGTGCCAGCAGCGCACTACCGGGACAACAAGAGACCCAGTACTTC. It yields the protein CASSALPGQQETQYF.

V and J are TRBV5-8 and TRBJ1-5; no clear D. The V gene's germline CDR1 is SGHTS and CDR2 YDEGEE. This CDR3 contains 14 residues. V shed 2 bases and J shed 3 bases, with 9 bases lying between them. The CDR3 region is CASSFRVPNQPQHF. DNA of the CDR3: TGTGCCAGCAGCTTCCGGGTTCCCAATCAGCCCCAGCATTTT.

The chain recombines TRBV7-9 with TRBJ1-2; TRBD1 is a possible D gene (5 bases). The CDR3 is 17 amino acids. Germline loops: CDR1 SEHNR, CDR2 FQNEAQ (reference sequence). Trimming left V 1 base short and J 0 bases short, with 15 bases between. CDR3 residues: CASSLDLAQAANYGYTF. Here the CDR3 DNA reads TGTGCCAGCAGCTTAGATCTCGCACAGGCAGCTAACTATGGCTACACCTTC.

This clone was recorded once. The J gene is TRBJ1-4, the V gene TRBV25-1, with TRBD1 matching over 8 bases. Germline lookup yields CDR1 MGHDK and CDR2 SYGVNS. The CDR3 covers 17 residues. Losses at the gene ends were 4 bases for V and 2 bases for J; bases not matched to a gene: 9. CDR3 DNA sequence: TGTGCCAGCAGTGGAAGGCGGCAGGGGGCGACTAATGAAAAACTGTTTTTT. This translates into CASSGRRQGATNEKLFF.

The chain recombines TRBV30 with TRBJ2-7; D perhaps matches TRBD1 (5 bases). V shed 1 base and J shed 4 bases, with 14 bases lying between them. This CDR3 comprises 14 residues. Per germline, CDR1 GTSNPN and CDR2 SVGIG (reference sequence). The CDR3 bases are TGTGCCTGGAGTGGGGCAGGGCTTTTTTACGAGCAGTACTTC. Protein: CAWSGAGLFYEQYF.

The chain is built from TRBV10-3 and TRBJ2-2, with D possibly TRBD2 on 6 matching bases. The CDR3 contains 16 residues. Germline V lookup: CDR1 ENHRY, CDR2 SYGVKD. The ends were cut back, 10 bases at V and 0 bases at J, with 18 bases in the middle. As DNA, the CDR3 is TGTGCCACCTCTACTAGCCCGTCGACGAACACCGGGGAGCTGTTTTTT. It yields the protein CATSTSPSTNTGELFF.

The CDR3 bases are TGTGCCAGCAGCTTGGAGCTAGTCACAGATACGCAGTATTTT. It codes for CASSLELVTDTQYF. The chain couples TRBV5-4 to TRBJ2-3; D call uncertain. The CDR3 runs to 14 residues. Trimming shortened V by 0 bases and J by 2 bases, and 7 bases separated the two germline ends. Germline V lookup: CDR1 SGHNT, CDR2 YYREEE (reference sequence).

The V gene is TRBV19, the J gene TRBJ1-5, with a possible D match to TRBD1 (6 bases). CDR3 length equals 15 residues. Trimming pared 6 bases from V and 2 bases from J, leaving 14 bases between. The germline V gene has CDR1 LNHDA and CDR2 SQIVND (reference sequence). The CDR3 sequence: CASSEGGLRNQPQHF. Here the CDR3 DNA reads TGTGCCAGTAGCGAGGGGGGGCTCCGCAATCAGCCCCAGCATTTT.

This rearrangement joins TRBV7-9 to TRBJ2-1; 8 bases map to TRBD1. With V trimmed by 6 bases and J by 8 bases, 15 bases remained unmatched. The CDR3 is 16 amino acids. From germline, CDR1 is SEHNR and CDR2 FQNEAQ (reference sequence). CDR3 bases: TGTGCCAGCAGTCGCACAGGGGGTCGCCAGTCGGATGAGCAGTTCTTC. It yields the protein CASSRTGGRQSDEQFF. Full variable domain (remainder filled in from reference TRBV7-9 and TRBJ2-1): DTGVSQNPRHKITKRGQNVTFRCDPISEHNRLYWYRQTLGQGPEFLTYFQNEAQLEKSRLLSDRFSAERPKGSFSTLEIQRTEQGDSAMYLCASSRTGGRQSDEQFFGPGTRLTVL.